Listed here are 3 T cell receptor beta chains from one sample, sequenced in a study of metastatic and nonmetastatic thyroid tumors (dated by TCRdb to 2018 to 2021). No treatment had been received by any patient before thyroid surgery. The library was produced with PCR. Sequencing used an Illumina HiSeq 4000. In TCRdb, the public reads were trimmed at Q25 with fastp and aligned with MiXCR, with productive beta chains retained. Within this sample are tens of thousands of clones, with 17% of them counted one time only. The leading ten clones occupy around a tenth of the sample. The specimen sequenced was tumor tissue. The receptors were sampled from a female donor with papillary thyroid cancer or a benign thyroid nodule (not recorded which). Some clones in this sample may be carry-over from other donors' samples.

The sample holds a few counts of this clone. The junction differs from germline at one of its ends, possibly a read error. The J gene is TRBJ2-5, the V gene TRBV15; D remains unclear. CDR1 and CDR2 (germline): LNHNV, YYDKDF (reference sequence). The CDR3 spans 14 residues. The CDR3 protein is CATSTPRYEETQYF. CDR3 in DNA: TGTGCCACCAGCACCCCCCGGTACGAAGAGACACAGTACTTC.

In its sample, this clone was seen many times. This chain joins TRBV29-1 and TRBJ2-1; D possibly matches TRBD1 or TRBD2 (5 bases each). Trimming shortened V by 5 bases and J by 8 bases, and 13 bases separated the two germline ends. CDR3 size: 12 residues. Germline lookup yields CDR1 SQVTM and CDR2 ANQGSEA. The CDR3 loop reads CSVKRGAYEQFF. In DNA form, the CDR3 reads TGCAGCGTTAAGAGGGGCGCGTATGAGCAGTTCTTC.

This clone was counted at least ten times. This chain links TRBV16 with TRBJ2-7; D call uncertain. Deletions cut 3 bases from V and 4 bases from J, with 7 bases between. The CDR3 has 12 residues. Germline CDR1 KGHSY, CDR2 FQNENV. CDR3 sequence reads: CASSQVRYEQYF. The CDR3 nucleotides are TGTGCCAGCAGCCAGGTCCGGTACGAGCAGTACTTC.